This T cell receptor (beta chain) was retrieved from a study of immune characterization of retroperitoneal liposarcoma. V was trimmed by 7 bases and J by 0 bases, leaving 13 bases between them. CDR1 MNHNS and CDR2 SASEGT come from the germline V gene. The CDR3 loop spans 16 amino acids. This clonotype was counted ten times or more. TCRdb re-called the PCR reads with MiXCR, one entry per CDR3 protein. This sample has approximately 7,200 distinct CDR3 sequences, with about 26% found just once. Sequenced input: tumor tissue. This clonotype was obtained from a female donor with retroperitoneal liposarcoma. The rearrangement joins TRBV6-1 to TRBJ2-6; D ambiguous. CDR3 sequence (DNA): TGTGCCAGCAAAGGGCCTCTTAACTCTGGGGCCAACGTCCTGACTTTC. Its protein product is CASKGPLNSGANVLTF.